A single sample gave rise to the 28 T cell receptor beta chains below, sequenced in a study of blood T cell repertoires in COVID-19. Measured with immunoSEQ multiplex PCR; TCRdb has only the in-frame clones, and not every one. The table includes under 40,000 clones, 87% detected once. The source material was peripheral blood. These receptors originate from a man over 45 with active or convalescent COVID-19.

The chain combines TRBV4-2 with TRBJ1-3; D remains ambiguous. Trimming took 1 base from V and 7 from J, leaving 8 bases between them. CDR3 length equals 13 residues. Germline loops: CDR1 LGHNA, CDR2 YNFKEQ. CDR3 region: CASSQAVENTIYF. CDR3 coding DNA: TGTGCCAGCAGCCAAGCCGTGGAGAACACCATATATTTT.

V and J are TRBV6-5 and TRBJ1-6; TRBD1 matches 10 bases. Germline lookup yields CDR1 MNHEY and CDR2 SVGAGI. The V segment lost 2 bases and the J segment 7 bases; nucleotides outside the gene matches: 2. This CDR3 comprises 15 residues. CDR3 in DNA: TGTGCCAGCAGTTACGGGGGACAGGGGAATTCACCCCTCCACTTT. It is translated as CASSYGGQGNSPLHF.

About this clone: Other DNA sequences in this specimen translate into the identical CDR3. This rearrangement joins TRBV19 to TRBJ1-5; a weak D match, TRBD1 (5 bases). Deletions cut 3 bases from V and 4 bases from J, with 7 bases between. The CDR3 is made up of 13 amino acids. Per the germline V gene, CDR1 is LNHDA and CDR2 is SQIVND (reference sequence). CDR3 DNA: TGTGCCAGTAGTATCTCAGGGAATCAGCCCCAGCATTTT. Protein sequence: CASSISGNQPQHF.

CDR3 coding DNA: TGTGCCAGCAGCCCTCCGTCAGGGGGCGCGGGTGAAAAACTGTTTTTT. Translation: CASSPPSGGAGEKLFF. The J gene is TRBJ1-4, the V gene TRBV3-1 (or the pseudogene TRBV3-2); 8 positions agree with TRBD1. Looked up from germline, CDR1 is LGHDT and CDR2 is YNNKEL (reference sequence). The CDR3 has 16 amino acids. V was clipped by 4 bases and J by 7 bases; unmatched bases: 11.

This chain joins TRBV2 and TRBJ2-1; unclear D gene. Per germline, CDR1 SNHLY and CDR2 FYNNEI. The CDR3 is 14 residues long. The V end was cut by 4 bases, the J end by 7 bases, with 14 bases between. The CDR3 DNA reads TGTGCCAGCAGTGTAACCCCTTGGCGGAATGAGCAGTTCTTC. This translates into CASSVTPWRNEQFF.

This sequence joins TRBV5-1 and TRBJ2-2; TRBD2 might be the D (5 bases). Germline V gene sequence: CDR1 SGHRS, CDR2 YFSETQ. V gave up 5 bases and J gave up 1 base, with 12 bases separating them. This CDR3 has 15 amino acids. The CDR3 nucleotides are TGCGCCAGCAGGATTCCGGGGTTGAACACCGGGGAGCTGTTTTTT. This encodes CASRIPGLNTGELFF.

The chain has TRBV4-2 and TRBJ1-5; no clear D gene. The CDR3 loop spans 15 amino acids. V was trimmed by 1 base and J by 4 bases, leaving 11 bases between them. Germline V gene sequence: CDR1 LGHNA, CDR2 YNFKEQ. CDR3 protein: CASSQASGGNQPQHF. For the CDR3, the DNA is TGTGCCAGCAGCCAAGCTTCGGGCGGGAATCAGCCCCAGCATTTT.

The chain links TRBV7-9 to TRBJ2-7; D may be TRBD2 (6 bases). Trimming took 6 bases from V and 7 from J, leaving 13 bases between them. Germline lookup yields CDR1 SEHNR and CDR2 FQNEAQ (reference sequence). This CDR3 spans 12 amino acids. The CDR3 nucleotides are TGTGCCAGCAGTTTGGGTCGGGGGGAGCAGTACGTC. This codes for CASSLGRGEQYV.

The chain joins TRBV4-2 to TRBJ1-2; maybe TRBD1 (5 bases). Trimming stripped 3 bases from V and 0 bases from J, with 8 bases between. The germline V gene encodes CDR1 LGHNA and CDR2 YNFKEQ. The CDR3 is 14 amino acids. The CDR3 sequence is CASSQGGANYGYTF. DNA of the CDR3: TGTGCCAGCAGCCAGGGGGGGGCTAACTATGGCTACACCTTC.

This clone was seen a handful of times. The CDR3 region is CASSLGTGVNYGYTF. The DNA of the CDR3 is TGTGCCAGCAGCCTCGGGACAGGGGTTAACTATGGCTACACCTTC. The chain links TRBV7-3 to TRBJ1-2; 10 nucleotides match TRBD1. V gave up 5 bases and J gave up 1 base; unmatched junction bases: 4. Germline V gene lookup returns CDR1 SGHTA and CDR2 FQGTGA. This CDR3 has 15 amino acids.

The sample holds a few counts of this clone. The rearrangement joins TRBV28 to TRBJ1-2, with 7 nucleotides matching TRBD1. The V and J ends lost 5 bases and 4 bases, in that order; junction bases with no gene match: 10. Germline lookup yields CDR1 MDHEN and CDR2 SYDVKM. The CDR3 length is 15 residues. Written as DNA, the CDR3 is TGTGCCAGCAGTCCCTCGCGACAGGGAGGCTATGGCTACACCTTC. It specifies CASSPSRQGGYGYTF.

The rearrangement joins TRBV6-1 to TRBJ1-5, with a possible D match to TRBD1 (6 bases). The CDR3 covers 16 residues. Germline loops: CDR1 MNHNS, CDR2 SASEGT. Trimming took off 1 base at V and 4 bases at J, with 14 bases between the two ends. The CDR3 DNA sequence: TGTGCCAGCAGTGAAGGAGCAGGGGTTCGTAATCAGCCCCAGCATTTT. Amino acids: CASSEGAGVRNQPQHF.

The chain uses TRBV5-1 and TRBJ2-1, with 7 bases fitting TRBD1. Germline assignment: CDR1 SGHRS and CDR2 YFSETQ. This CDR3 is 13 amino acids long. V shed 1 base, J shed 8 bases, and the junction held 3 bases outside the gene matches. Here the CDR3 DNA reads TGCGCCAGCAGCTTGTACAGGGGTGATGAGCAGTTCTTC. As protein: CASSLYRGDEQFF.

The chain is built from TRBV12-5 and TRBJ1-2; TRBD1 matches at 7 bases. V lost 7 bases to trimming and J lost 0 bases; unmatched junction nucleotides: 5. Germline CDR1 and CDR2: LGHNT and FRNRAP. The CDR3 is made up of 14 amino acids. The CDR3 nucleotides read TGTGCTAGTGCGACAGGGAACGCTAACTATGGCTACACCTTC. It yields the protein CASATGNANYGYTF.

The gene calls are TRBV7-9 and TRBJ2-7; the match to TRBD1 covers 10 bases. CDR1 is SEHNR and CDR2 is FQNEAQ in the germline V gene (reference sequence). The CDR3 sequence is 16 residues long. Germline trimming cut 1 base from V and 4 bases from J; bases unmatched to any gene: 7. CDR3 protein: CASSLVWDRGDYEQYF. The CDR3 coding sequence is TGTGCCAGCAGCTTAGTTTGGGACAGGGGTGATTACGAGCAGTACTTC.

There are a few counts of this clone. This chain's CDR3 is CAWSTLTGSGELFF. The CDR3 region has the DNA TGTGCCTGGAGTACCCTCACAGGGTCCGGGGAGCTGTTTTTT. J is TRBJ2-2 and V is TRBV30, with a possible D match to TRBD1 (6 bases). Looked up from germline, CDR1 is GTSNPN and CDR2 is SVGIG (reference sequence). The CDR3 totals 14 residues. V dropped 2 bases and J dropped 6 bases, with 13 bases sitting between them.

This chain connects TRBV7-9 to TRBJ2-5, with D possibly TRBD2 on 6 matching bases. V lost 2 bases to trimming and J lost 0 bases, with 10 bases between them. Germline CDR1 and CDR2: SEHNR and FQNEAQ (reference sequence). The CDR3 has 15 residues. CDR3 amino acids: CASSLRASDQETQYF. CDR3 nucleotide sequence: TGTGCCAGCAGCTTACGGGCTAGCGACCAAGAGACCCAGTACTTC. Full variable domain (rest looked up from reference TRBV7-9 and TRBJ2-5): DTGVSQNPRHKITKRGQNVTFRCDPISEHNRLYWYRQTLGQGPEFLTYFQNEAQLEKSRLLSDRFSAERPKGSFSTLEIQRTEQGDSAMYLCASSLRASDQETQYFGPGTRLLVL.

This chain connects TRBV28 to TRBJ2-7; 7 nucleotides align to TRBD2. This CDR3 is 14 amino acids long. Germline V CDR1 and CDR2: MDHEN, SYDVKM. J gave up 5 bases and V 2 bases, and 6 bases lay outside the gene matches. CDR3 loop: CASSLAGAAHEQYF. The DNA for the CDR3 is TGTGCCAGCAGTTTAGCGGGAGCAGCCCACGAGCAGTACTTC. Variable domain in full (rest from reference TRBV28 and TRBJ2-7): DVKVTQSSRYLVKRTGEKVFLECVQDMDHENMFWYRQDPGLGLRLIYFSYDVKMKEKGDIPEGYSVSREKKERFSLILESASTNQTSMYLCASSLAGAAHEQYFGPGTRLTVT.

The chain recombines TRBV9 with TRBJ2-2, with no clear D. Germline-derived CDR1 and CDR2 are SGDLS and YYNGEE. Trimming removed 0 bases at V and 6 bases at J, with 15 bases between. The CDR3 has 16 amino acids. CDR3 nucleotides: TGTGCCAGCAGCGTAGCTTCGCCTTACACCGCCGGGGAGCTGTTTTTT. Its translation: CASSVASPYTAGELFF.

The rearrangement uses TRBV4-1 and TRBJ2-7; a weak D match, TRBD2 (6 bases). Germline V lookup: CDR1 MGHRA, CDR2 YSYEKL. Trimming took 4 bases from V and 2 from J, leaving 15 bases between them. The CDR3 covers 15 residues. The CDR3 DNA reads as TGCGCCAGCAGCCTAAGCGGGCAGGCCCCCTACGAGCAGTACTTC. Translated, it gives CASSLSGQAPYEQYF.

The chain recombines TRBV28 with TRBJ2-3, with 10 nucleotides matching TRBD2. The germline gives CDR1 MDHEN, CDR2 SYDVKM. This CDR3 contains 16 residues. V was clipped by 4 bases and J by 0 bases; unmatched bases: 4. CDR3 sequence reads: CASSSLTSGSTDTQYF. The DNA of the CDR3 is TGTGCCAGCAGTTCCCTGACTAGCGGGAGCACAGATACGCAGTATTTT.

The CDR3 is CASRKTNQETQYF. CDR3 nucleotides: TGTGCCAGCAGAAAGACAAACCAAGAGACCCAGTACTTC. This chain connects TRBV6-5 to TRBJ2-5; D unresolved. The CDR3 is 13 amino acids. CDR1 is MNHEY, CDR2 SVGAGI, per germline. Trimming shortened V by 6 bases and J by 0 bases, and 8 bases separated the two germline ends.

This chain uses TRBV7-9 with TRBJ1-5, with D possibly matching TRBD1 (6 bases). The CDR3 contains 13 residues. V shed 3 bases and J shed 7 bases, with 10 bases lying between them. The germline gives CDR1 SEHNR, CDR2 FQNEAQ (reference sequence). CDR3 protein: CASSFYRDQPQHF. The CDR3 DNA is TGTGCCAGCAGCTTTTACAGGGACCAGCCCCAGCATTTT.

This sequence joins TRBV3-1 (or the pseudogene TRBV3-2) and TRBJ2-7; D is perhaps TRBD2 (6 bases). V was shortened by 0 bases and J by 0 bases, with 15 bases between the two germline ends. In germline, CDR1 is LGHDT, CDR2 YNNKEL (reference sequence). The CDR3 totals 17 residues. CDR3 bases: TGTGCCAGCAGCCAAGAAGGGCAGCGGGCGAGCTCCTACGAGCAGTACTTC. Translating it yields CASSQEGQRASSYEQYF.

The rearrangement uses TRBV7-9 and TRBJ2-5; 9 bases map to TRBD1. The V and J ends lost 5 bases and 5 bases, in that order; junction bases with no gene match: 12. The CDR3 totals 16 residues. Germline V gene lookup returns CDR1 SEHNR and CDR2 FQNEAQ (reference sequence). This CDR3 reads CASSPPTGGGWETQYF. The CDR3, as DNA: TGTGCCAGCAGCCCACCCACAGGGGGCGGTTGGGAGACCCAGTACTTC. Based on the CDR3 plus reference TRBV7-9 and TRBJ2-5, the full variable domain is DTGVSQNPRHKITKRGQNVTFRCDPISEHNRLYWYRQTLGQGPEFLTYFQNEAQLEKSRLLSDRFSAERPKGSFSTLEIQRTEQGDSAMYLCASSPPTGGGWETQYFGPGTRLLVL.

The chain links TRBV7-9 to TRBJ2-7, with TRBD2 identical over 7 bases. Per germline, CDR1 SEHNR and CDR2 FQNEAQ (reference sequence). The CDR3 has 16 residues. Trimming at V came to 7 bases and at J to 5 bases, leaving 17 bases not matched to a gene. The chain's CDR3 is CASTIGGTTLEDEQYV. CDR3 DNA sequence: TGTGCCAGCACCATCGGCGGGACTACGTTAGAGGACGAGCAGTACGTC.

This clone was observed a single time. The rearrangement uses TRBV15 and TRBJ1-6; 7 positions match TRBD1. The length of the CDR3 is 16 residues. CDR1 is LNHNV, CDR2 YYDKDF, per germline (reference sequence). V trimming: 7 bases; J trimming: 1 base; junction bases outside the gene matches: 7. CDR3 nucleotide sequence: TGTGCCACCACCTCAGGGGGTGGGTCCTATAATTCACCCCTCCACTTT. Encoded protein: CATTSGGGSYNSPLHF.

The chain combines TRBV2 with TRBJ2-5; D may be TRBD2 (5 bases). This CDR3 is 13 amino acids long. Deletions cut 3 bases from V and 2 bases from J, with 7 bases between. Germline values: CDR1 SNHLY, CDR2 FYNNEI. Here the CDR3 reads CASSDGLQETQYF. Written as DNA, the CDR3 is TGTGCCAGCAGTGATGGACTGCAAGAGACCCAGTACTTC.